This T cell receptor beta chain derives from a study of type 1 regulatory T cells. Study-wide context: T-allo10 is a Tr1-enriched, alloantigen-specific CD4 T cell product made in vitro.

A single record per CDR3 protein comes from TCRdb applying MiXCR to the reads. This sample has 15,000 or so distinct CDR3 sequences, with approximately 14% found just once. This clonotype has ten or more counts. Its antigen is not known. Trimming left V 5 bases short and J 4 bases short, with 11 bases between. Germline V gene data show CDR1 as KGHSH and CDR2 as LQKENI. The CDR3 totals 14 residues. The receptor was derived from a human donor in good health. V gene TRBV18 combines with J gene TRBJ2-2; D is uncertain. Sequencing was done on a sample of cultured T cells, either the whole culture or a sorted T cell fraction (not recorded which). The CDR3: CASSSDWSTGELFF. CDR3 nucleotides: TGTGCCAGCTCATCTGACTGGAGCACCGGGGAGCTGTTTTTT.